Presented here are 31 T cell receptor beta chains from one specimen sequenced in a study of T-cell reconstitution after alpha-beta-depleted transplantation in children. Preparation of the TCRbeta library used unique molecular identifiers. Using its own MiXCR run on the PCR reads, TCRdb lists one record per CDR3 protein. Of approximately 190,000 distinct CDR3 sequences listed, 5% to 6.5% are singletons. Sequenced here: PBMCs, sampled before TCRalphabeta/CD19-depleted stem cell transplant. These receptors came from a girl under three years old with combined immunodeficiency, due to receive a stem cell transplant.

V and J are TRBV5-6 and TRBJ1-2; 9 bases agree with TRBD1. The CDR3 totals 16 residues. CDR1 is SGHDT and CDR2 is YYEEEE in the germline V gene. Trimming cost V 4 bases and J 0 bases; bases outside gene matches: 7. The CDR3 DNA follows: TGTGCCAGCAGCGCGGTCCGGGACAGGGCTAACTATGGCTACACCTTC. It translates to CASSAVRDRANYGYTF.

This clonotype has more than one count but fewer than ten. The chain links TRBV30 to TRBJ1-1; a weak D match, TRBD1 (5 bases). Trimming took off 8 bases at V and 0 bases at J, with 16 bases between the two ends. Germline CDR1 is GTSNPN and CDR2 is SVGIG (reference sequence). The CDR3 runs to 14 residues. Here the CDR3 reads CASTGGVMNTEAFF. For the CDR3, the DNA is TGTGCCAGCACGGGGGGGGTCATGAACACTGAAGCTTTCTTT. Variable domain in full (rest from reference TRBV30 and TRBJ1-1): SQTIHQWPATLVQPVGSPLSLECTVEGTSNPNLYWYRQAAGRGLQLLFYSVGIGQISSEVPQNLSASRPQDRQFILSSKKLLLSDSGFYLCASTGGVMNTEAFFGQGTRLTVV.

This clonotype appeared many times. The chain uses TRBV7-8 and TRBJ2-7; 7 nucleotides agree with TRBD1. The CDR3 has 13 amino acids. From germline, CDR1 is SGHVS and CDR2 FQNEAQ. The V and J ends lost 5 bases and 4 bases, in that order; junction bases with no gene match: 5. The chain's CDR3 is CASSPGQDYEQYF. The CDR3 DNA follows: TGTGCCAGCAGCCCCGGACAGGATTACGAGCAGTACTTC.

This chain links TRBV7-7 with TRBJ2-1, with D possibly TRBD2 on 6 matching bases. The germline V and J ends were trimmed by 7 bases and 9 bases, with 16 bases remaining between them. The CDR3 has 13 amino acids. Germline V CDR1 and CDR2: SSHAT, FNYEAQ (reference sequence). In DNA, the CDR3 is TGTGCCAGCACCCTCAGCCGGGGGACTGAGCAGTTCTTC. It codes for CASTLSRGTEQFF.

This clonotype appeared many times. This rearrangement joins TRBV20-1 to TRBJ1-1, with D maybe TRBD1 (6 bases). Germline V CDR1 and CDR2: DFQATT, SNEGSKA (reference sequence). This CDR3 has 13 residues. CDR3 sequence: CTPLEGGSYEAFF. The CDR3 DNA sequence: TGCACCCCGCTAGAGGGGGGCAGCTATGAAGCTTTCTTT.

This clonotype was picked up many times. The J gene is TRBJ1-1, the V gene TRBV5-1, with D tentatively TRBD1 (5 bases). This CDR3 has 14 residues. Trimming stripped 5 bases from V and 1 base from J, with 12 bases between. Germline V lookup: CDR1 SGHRS, CDR2 YFSETQ. The CDR3 reads CASRDGAQNTEAFF. CDR3 coding DNA: TGCGCCAGCAGGGATGGGGCACAGAACACTGAAGCTTTCTTT.

This clonotype was seen repeatedly, ten times or more. This rearrangement joins TRBV5-1 to TRBJ2-1; 9 bases fit TRBD2. The CDR3 spans 13 residues. Germline-derived CDR1 and CDR2 are SGHRS and YFSETQ. After removal of 3 bases from V and 7 bases from J, the junction contained 2 bases not matched to a gene. The CDR3 here is CASSWGLANEQFF. DNA of the CDR3: TGCGCCAGCAGCTGGGGACTAGCAAATGAGCAGTTCTTC.

This clonotype came up many times. CDR3 DNA sequence: TGTGCCAGCAACGCGGGAGGGCCTAGGTTTCAGTTCTTC. Protein sequence: CASNAGGPRFQFF. The V gene is TRBV12-3 or TRBV12-4, the J gene TRBJ2-1, with TRBD2 matching 9 bases. This CDR3 contains 13 residues. With V trimmed by 7 bases and J by 13 bases, 11 bases remained unmatched.

This clonotype was counted ten times or more. The DNA for the CDR3 is TGTGCCAGCATCGCTAGGGCAGGTGAGCAGTTCTTC. Its protein product is CASIARAGEQFF. The V and J genes are TRBV12-3 or TRBV12-4 and TRBJ2-1; D gene uncertain. The V and J ends lost 7 bases and 9 bases respectively, with 13 bases between them. The CDR3 contains 12 residues.

This clonotype was picked up many times. This rearrangement joins TRBV27 to TRBJ2-1, with 13 nucleotides matching TRBD2. Per the germline V gene, CDR1 is MNHEY and CDR2 is SMNVEV (reference sequence). This CDR3 contains 16 residues. The V gene end was trimmed by 6 bases and the J gene end by 9 bases; junction bases not matched to a gene: 11. The CDR3 bases are TGTGCCAGCAGCCCATTACCGGGACTAGCGGGACGTGAGCAGTTCTTC. It is translated as CASSPLPGLAGREQFF.

At least ten counts were recorded for this clonotype. The CDR3 DNA is TGCGCCAGCAGCTTGGTCGACTCCGGGACTGAAGAGACCCAGTACTTC. It translates to CASSLVDSGTEETQYF. The genes are TRBV5-1 and TRBJ2-5; tentative D call: TRBD2 (6 bases). The CDR3 spans 16 residues. V dropped 0 bases and J dropped 3 bases, with 15 bases sitting between them. Germline CDR1 reads SGHRS; CDR2 reads YFSETQ.

The table lists this clonotype with many counts. This chain links TRBV21-1 with TRBJ2-5; TRBD1, as called in the table, went unchecked against the DNA. TRBV21-1 is a pseudogene segment. The CDR3 has 17 amino acids. Here the CDR3 reads CASSKVFRGQRAETQYF. The CDR3 DNA reads TGTGCCAGCAGCAAAGTTTTTCGGGGACAGAGGGCGGAGACCCAGTACTTC.

As to this clonotype: The junction departs from germline at one end; a sequencing error may be responsible. The rearrangement uses TRBV20-1 and TRBJ1-6; weak D call: TRBD1 (5 bases). The CDR3 has 15 amino acids. CDR1 is DFQATT, CDR2 SNEGSKA, per germline (reference sequence). This CDR3 reads CCAQARGQYNSPLHF. CDR3 DNA sequence: TGCTGTGCCCAGGCTCGGGGCCAGTATAATTCACCCCTCCACTTT.

This clonotype was seen a handful of times. The J gene is TRBJ1-3, the V gene TRBV20-1; possible D gene TRBD1, 5 bases. The V gene's germline CDR1 is DFQATT and CDR2 SNEGSKA (reference sequence). The CDR3 is 14 amino acids. Trimming stripped 6 bases from V and 0 bases from J, with 12 bases between. The DNA of the CDR3 is TGCAGTGCCCGACAGCCTAGCTCTGGAAACACCATATATTTT. It encodes CSARQPSSGNTIYF.

This clonotype has only a few counts. The V call is TRBV3-1, the J call TRBJ2-1, with D perhaps being TRBD1 or TRBD2 (6 bases each). CDR3 length equals 17 residues. Trimming stripped 2 bases from V and 6 bases from J, with 20 bases between. Germline values: CDR1 LGHDT, CDR2 YNNKEL (reference sequence). Written as DNA, the CDR3 is TGTGCCAGCAGCCAACACCATAGTAGTGGGGGGCTCAATGAGCAGTTCTTC. This codes for CASSQHHSSGGLNEQFF.

This clonotype came up many times. The genes are TRBV15 and TRBJ1-5; no clear D. Per the germline V gene, CDR1 is LNHNV and CDR2 is YYDKDF (reference sequence). This CDR3 contains 16 residues. Between the trimmed V and J ends, which lost 0 bases and 1 base, there was a span of 10 bases. In DNA form, the CDR3 reads TGTGCCACCAGCAGAGACTTAAAAGGCAGCAATCAGCCCCAGCATTTT. This translates into CATSRDLKGSNQPQHF.

This clonotype was recorded many times. The V and J genes are TRBV7-2 and TRBJ2-3, with 7 bases fitting TRBD2. J was trimmed by 1 base and V by 4 bases; bases with no gene match: 2. From germline, CDR1 is SGHTA and CDR2 FQGNSA. The CDR3 consists of 14 residues. This chain's CDR3 is CASSSRGGTDTQYF. CDR3 coding DNA: TGTGCCAGCAGCTCCCGGGGGGGCACAGATACGCAGTATTTT. Filled out from reference TRBV7-2 and TRBJ2-3, the complete variable domain reads GAGVSQSPSNKVTEKGKDVELRCDPISGHTALYWYRQSLGQGLEFLIYFQGNSAPDKSGLPSDRFSAERTGGSVSTLTIQRTQQEDSAVYLCASSSRGGTDTQYFGPGTRLTVL.

V and J are TRBV20-1 and TRBJ2-5; D is perhaps TRBD1 or TRBD2 (5 bases each). Germline V gives CDR1 DFQATT, CDR2 SNEGSKA (reference sequence). Trimming removed 5 bases from V and 4 bases from J, with 23 bases in between. The CDR3 loop spans 16 amino acids. CDR3 DNA sequence: TGCAGTGCTCAGAGGGCCCGGACAACCTCGGGAGAGACCCAGTACTTC. This codes for CSAQRARTTSGETQYF.

This clonotype was observed many times. The genes are TRBV29-1 and TRBJ2-3; 7 nucleotides align to TRBD1. CDR3 length: 14 residues. The junction had 8 bases not matched to a gene; V was cut back by 6 bases and J by 2 bases. CDR1 SQVTM and CDR2 ANQGSEA come from the germline V gene. CDR3 loop: CSVDGDSSTDTQYF. Written as DNA, the CDR3 is TGCAGCGTGGACGGGGACAGTTCCACAGATACGCAGTATTTT.

This clonotype appeared many times. The DNA of the CDR3 is TGCGCCAGCAGCGAGATAGCGGGGACAATGAGCGGGCAGTTCTTC. The encoded protein is CASSEIAGTMSGQFF. The chain has TRBV10-2 and TRBJ2-1; TRBD2 matches at 8 bases. Trimming cost V 6 bases and J 12 bases; bases outside gene matches: 16. Germline assignment: CDR1 WSHSY and CDR2 SAAADI. The length of the CDR3 is 15 residues.

This clonotype was counted at least ten times. This chain joins TRBV20-1 and TRBJ2-7; no clear D. The CDR3 loop spans 14 amino acids. V lost 1 base to trimming and J lost 3 bases, with 13 bases between them. Germline V gives CDR1 DFQATT, CDR2 SNEGSKA (reference sequence). In DNA, the CDR3 is TGCAGTGCTAGAGGGCAGATGGATTACTACGAGCAGTACTTC. This encodes CSARGQMDYYEQYF.

This clonotype has more than one count but fewer than ten. The rearrangement uses TRBV7-2 and TRBJ2-1; TRBD2 aligns across 10 bases. The ends lost 3 bases at V and 8 bases at J; junction bases unmatched: 7. The germline CDR1 and CDR2 sequences are SGHTA and FQGNSA. The CDR3 runs 15 residues. CDR3 region: CASSFERGGVDEQFF. Here the CDR3 DNA reads TGTGCCAGCAGCTTTGAGCGGGGGGGCGTGGATGAGCAGTTCTTC.

Remarks on this clonotype: Possible read error: a much larger clone is one base away. The chain links TRBV12-3 or TRBV12-4 to TRBJ1-5; D unresolved. The CDR3 is made up of 13 amino acids. The V end lost 3 bases, the J end lost 8 bases, and 11 bases lay between the germline ends. DNA for the CDR3: TGTGCCAGCAGTTTGGAGCTCGGTAAGCCCCAGCATTTT. The encoded protein is CASSLELGKPQHF.

This clonotype was counted ten times or more. This chain connects TRBV9 to TRBJ2-5, with D unclear. The V gene's germline CDR1 is SGDLS and CDR2 YYNGEE. The V and J ends lost 0 bases and 2 bases respectively, with 8 bases between them. The CDR3 runs to 14 residues. The CDR3 sequence: CASSVEGRQETQYF. The CDR3 bases are TGTGCCAGCAGCGTAGAGGGCAGACAAGAGACCCAGTACTTC.

The chain joins TRBV24-1 to TRBJ2-1; unclear D gene. Per the germline V gene, CDR1 is KGHDR and CDR2 is SFDVKD. With 2 bases removed from V and 6 bases from J, the gap between germline ends came to 19 bases. CDR3 length equals 17 residues. The chain's CDR3 is CATSDSGPRFSSNEQFF. The CDR3 DNA sequence: TGTGCCACCAGTGATTCTGGACCAAGATTTTCTTCCAATGAGCAGTTCTTC.

In this sample, this clonotype turned up many times. V and J are TRBV28 and TRBJ2-1; TRBD2 matches at 14 bases. The germline gives CDR1 MDHEN, CDR2 SYDVKM. This CDR3 contains 20 residues. The V and J ends lost 5 bases and 6 bases, in that order; junction bases with no gene match: 18. CDR3 amino acids: CASSHPPGLAGAYITNEQFF. CDR3 bases: TGTGCCAGCAGTCACCCTCCGGGACTAGCGGGAGCGTATATCACCAATGAGCAGTTCTTC.

This clonotype was counted many times. The J gene is TRBJ2-1, the V gene TRBV7-6, with TRBD1 as a possible D gene (5 bases). Germline CDR1 reads SGHVS; CDR2 reads FNYEAQ. This CDR3 has 15 amino acids. V was cut by 0 bases and J by 2 bases, with 8 bases left in between. The DNA for the CDR3 is TGTGCCAGCAGCTTAGCAGGGGATACCTACAATGAGCAGTTCTTC. The encoded protein is CASSLAGDTYNEQFF.

This clonotype was counted at least ten times. The chain joins TRBV12-3 or TRBV12-4 to TRBJ1-5; 12 bases agree with TRBD1. The CDR3 is 15 residues long. V lost 3 bases to trimming and J lost 7 bases; unmatched junction nucleotides: 4. CDR3 amino acids: CASSLGQGARQPQHF. The CDR3 DNA is TGTGCCAGCAGTTTGGGACAGGGGGCGAGGCAGCCCCAGCATTTT.

This clonotype was detected many times. The rearrangement links TRBV29-1 to TRBJ2-7; 8 nucleotides line up with TRBD1. Germline V lookup: CDR1 SQVTM, CDR2 ANQGSEA. Losses at the gene ends were 6 bases for V and 4 bases for J; bases not matched to a gene: 5. This CDR3 spans 12 amino acids. Written as DNA, the CDR3 is TGCAGCGTAACGGGACAGGCTTACGAGCAGTACTTC. This translates into CSVTGQAYEQYF.

This clonotype has a count of ten or more. This chain connects TRBV11-2 to TRBJ2-7; TRBD1 agrees at 9 bases. V lost 4 bases to trimming and J lost 4 bases; unmatched junction nucleotides: 8. Germline CDR1 reads SGHAT; CDR2 reads FQNNGV. The CDR3 has 15 amino acids. This CDR3 is CASSWGQGIFYEQYF. DNA for the CDR3: TGTGCCAGCAGCTGGGGACAGGGTATTTTTTACGAGCAGTACTTC.

This clonotype has at least ten counts. V and J are TRBV29-1 and TRBJ1-1; no clear D gene. The CDR3 contains 10 residues. V was pared by 6 bases and J by 4 bases, with 6 bases between. Per the germline V gene, CDR1 is SQVTM and CDR2 is ANQGSEA. CDR3 region: CSVRGTEAFF. The CDR3 DNA reads TGCAGCGTGCGGGGCACTGAAGCTTTCTTT.